This paragraph reports one TCR beta chain. Its antigen is still unknown. Produced via immunoSEQ multiplex PCR; TCRdb's table is partial and in-frame only. The table has some 2.1 million clones, around 95% seen once. V was cut by 4 bases and J by 5 bases, with 11 bases left in between. This CDR3 is built from 13 residues. Germline assignment: CDR1 ENHRY and CDR2 SYGVKD. These data belong to a study of shared clonotypes between healthy human individuals. Study-wide points: Clonotypes which were not shared had lower generation probabilities than clonotypes that all four donors shared. Sharing across four donors was highest in naive CD4 (around 5%) and lowest in memory CD8 (around 0.4%).

The clonotype was recovered from a man aged 18 to 35 in good health. V gene TRBV10-3 combines with J gene TRBJ2-5, with D perhaps matching TRBD2 (5 bases). The specimen was naive CD4+ T cells sorted from blood. Subset given: CD45RA+ positively selected. This chain's CDR3 is CAISAGQRETQYF. CDR3 DNA sequence: TGTGCCATCAGTGCTGGGCAGCGGGAGACCCAGTACTTC.